This entry describes one T cell receptor beta chain. Its antigen has not been determined. Qualities for individual bases were not recorded, and no much larger clone is one base off. The record originates from a study of blood T cells in healthy people across ages (dated by TCRdb to between 2014 and 2017). In the study overall: In model experiments, template switching captured about one uniquely barcoded TCR beta cDNA molecule for every two T cells. The study measured age-related changes in TCR beta repertoire diversity using deep sequencing normalized with unique cDNA molecular identifiers. The donors were divided into four age groups: young (average around 16 years), middle-aged (around 37), aged (around 67) and long-lived (82). Donors of different ages were randomly distributed across sequencing lanes to avoid experimental bias. The study analyzed two additional independent replicas of 1 million unique cDNA reads from the same blood draw for two donors, one aged 18 to 29 and one aged 80 or older.

Systemically healthy Caucasian individuals from Russia, 39 in total and aged roughly 6 to 100 years, were included as donors. About 9.1 milliliters of peripheral blood were collected from each donor into EDTA-treated Vacutainer tubes. Ficoll-Paque density-gradient centrifugation was used to isolate PBMCs, with at least 6 million obtained per sample. Total RNA, at least 5 micrograms per sample, was extracted from PBMCs with Trizol reagent. For every donor, flow cytometry on a PBMC aliquot measured the percentage of naive CD45RAhigh/CD27high T cells. The cysteine opens and the phenylalanine closes a CDR3 of 13 amino acids. Just the 39-base CDR3 DNA is kept, in frame starting at base 1. From a lookup of the germline V gene, CDR1 and CDR2 are SGHTA and FQGTGA. V and J are truncated by 5 bases and 6 bases respectively, leaving an intervening sequence of 11 bases. The research as a whole found: Compared with the aged group, the long-lived group had more naive CD4+ T cells, fewer expanded clones and increased TCR diversity, suggesting age selection. Total diversity estimates from one million sequenced T cells were considered lower bounds and underestimates. Observed TCR beta diversity per million T cells fell roughly linearly with age, and a significant reduction was already apparent by age approximately 40. Because the CMV infection status of the donors was unknown, age-related changes in expanded clonotypes may potentially have been confounded. Because profiling used bulk unsorted PBMCs, naive and antigen-experienced compartments could not be compared conclusively. Observed TCR beta diversity correlated strongly with the percentage of naive T cells measured by flow cytometry.

The method behind the library was 5' RACE. The sequencer listed for this sample is Illumina HiSeq 2500. A second PCR of roughly 7 to 12 cycles was run with a J-beta primer mix and a sample-barcoded 5' primer. A unique molecular identifier was introduced onto each TCR beta cDNA molecule by a template-switch 5' adaptor carrying 12 random nucleotides. Each sample yielded at least 3 million CDR3-containing paired-end reads. The Mint cDNA synthesis kit, primed by a TRBC-specific oligonucleotide, was used to synthesize first-strand cDNA from all RNA. All cDNA was treated with uracil-DNA glycosylase and then went through a first 18-cycle PCR with the universal primers M1SS and BC2_uni_R. The original pipeline was this. Each sample was normalized by randomly selecting 1 million high-quality reads, each carrying a distinct molecular identifier. Instead of being binned into consensus sequences, reads with shared molecular identifiers were discarded. CDR3 identification, clonotype clustering and error correction used MiTCR with a Q25 quality threshold and the strictest error-elimination algorithm. A nonparametric unseen species model with Euler transformation was used to estimate a lower bound on total TCR beta diversity. TCRdb took the public reads, trimmed them with fastp at Q25, ran MiXCR for clone calling and kept in-frame beta chains. When rows share a CDR3 protein, they turn into one entry using the most common DNA and genes. The V and J calls were not made by the authors but by TCRdb's processing. The sample table holds around 800,000 distinct CDR3 sequences, of which 55% to 65% were seen once. Of the sample, 28% falls within the top ten clones.

The sequence links TRBV7-3 to TRBJ2-1; no D gene can be assigned with confidence. The sequence derives from a man aged 30-40 years in good health. The sample comprised blood. The CDR3: CASSPPTLNEQFF. The sequence in DNA is TGTGCCAGCAGCCCACCGACCCTCAATGAGCAGTTCTTC.